This TCR beta chain was documented in a study of PD-1 blockade in classical Hodgkin lymphoma. V was clipped by 1 base and J by 4 bases, with 11 bases between them. The CDR3 is made up of 15 amino acids. Germline loops: CDR1 LGHNA, CDR2 YNFKEQ. There are a few counts of this clone. In every patient, relapse followed autologous stem cell transplantation, while exposure to brentuximab vedotin differed. Only in-frame clones appear in the TCRdb table, and some are missing; sequencing was by immunoSEQ multiplex PCR. The data show approximately 27,000 clones, with 85% to 90% seen just once and around 2.5% held by the top ten.

The sequence came from a human donor with classical Hodgkin lymphoma. This rearrangement joins TRBV4-2 to TRBJ2-1; D is possibly TRBD1 (5 bases). Material: peripheral blood mononuclear cells (PBMCs), obtained at baseline. CDR3 nucleotide sequence: TGTGCCAGCAGCCAAGGGCAGGGTCGGTACAATGAGCAGTTCTTC. Its translation is CASSQGQGRYNEQFF.